This TCR beta chain was captured by sequencing in a study of tumor and adjacent non-tumor tissue in lung cancer. Study summary: Patients were aged about 31 to 85, 10 men and 4 to 6 women, stage I to III. Each sample yielded millions of productive TCRbeta reads on average. Study-wide results and caveats: Top 100 clones took a larger repertoire share in normal lung.

There are 14 residues in the CDR3. Deletions cut 7 bases from V and 4 bases from J, with 16 bases between. The library came from three nested PCR rounds adapted from ARM-PCR protocols. TCRdb called the multiplex PCR reads again in MiXCR, with one record for every CDR3 protein. The table lists 200,000 or so distinct CDR3 sequences, 60% to 75% of them singletons. This sample's RNA came from whole unsorted tissue. Donors were chemotherapy-naive, newly diagnosed lung cancer surgical patients in China, August–late 2014. With regard to this clonotype: Its antigen is still unknown.

This clonotype was sampled from a man in his 60s with non-small cell lung cancer. The chain employs TRBV12-3 or TRBV12-4 and TRBJ1-1, with TRBD1 as a possible D gene (5 bases). Sequencing was carried out using lung tumor tissue. Here the CDR3 reads CASNIWKGITEAFF. CDR3 in DNA: TGTGCCAGCAATATTTGGAAGGGGATCACTGAAGCTTTCTTT.